The 20 T cell receptor beta chains below were found in one sample sequenced in a study of blood T cell repertoires in COVID-19. Data came from immunoSEQ multiplex PCR; TCRdb stores just in-frame clones and leaves some out. The table lists fewer than 350,000 clones, under 90% of them singletons, with around 3.2% in the top ten. Sample: peripheral blood. All receptors come from a woman aged 55-70 years with active or convalescent COVID-19.

The chain is built from TRBV4-2 and TRBJ2-7; 7 nucleotides match TRBD1. Trimming removed 1 base from V and 3 bases from J; junction bases left unmatched: 6. The CDR3 spans 15 residues. The V gene's germline CDR1 is LGHNA and CDR2 YNFKEQ. The CDR3 reads CASSQVSTGVYEQYF. The CDR3 nucleotides are TGTGCCAGCAGCCAAGTCAGCACAGGGGTCTACGAGCAGTACTTC.

The chain employs TRBV30 and TRBJ2-1, with 13 nucleotides matching TRBD2. Germline V CDR1 and CDR2: GTSNPN, SVGIG (reference sequence). The CDR3 is 14 residues long. V was pared by 2 bases and J by 10 bases, with 5 bases of the junction left unmatched. This CDR3 reads CAWSPGLAGDEQFF. For the CDR3, the DNA is TGTGCCTGGAGTCCCGGACTAGCGGGGGACGAGCAGTTCTTC.

CDR3 bases: TGTGCCAGCAGCGTACGAATTCGGCGGGGGGGCGTCCCCTACAATGAGCAGTTCTTC. Residues: CASSVRIRRGGVPYNEQFF. This chain joins TRBV9 and TRBJ2-1; 9 bases map to TRBD2. The V gene end was trimmed by 1 base and the J gene end by 2 bases; junction bases not matched to a gene: 13. Germline values: CDR1 SGDLS, CDR2 YYNGEE. CDR3 length: 19 residues.

This sequence joins TRBV7-2 and TRBJ2-7, with TRBD2 matching 11 bases. V was pared by 5 bases and J by 5 bases, with 8 bases of the junction left unmatched. The CDR3 is 15 residues long. In germline, CDR1 is SGHTA, CDR2 FQGNSA. The CDR3 loop reads CASSLVAGGPHEQYF. CDR3 sequence (DNA): TGTGCCAGCAGCCTTGTAGCGGGGGGGCCGCACGAGCAGTACTTC. The whole variable domain, filled in from reference TRBV7-2 and TRBJ2-7, reads GAGVSQSPSNKVTEKGKDVELRCDPISGHTALYWYRQSLGQGLEFLIYFQGNSAPDKSGLPSDRFSAERTGGSVSTLTIQRTQQEDSAVYLCASSLVAGGPHEQYFGPGTRLTVT.

CDR3 sequence: CASSVSGTGANTEAFF. For the CDR3, the DNA is TGCGCCAGCAGCGTTTCCGGGACAGGGGCTAACACTGAAGCTTTCTTT. The chain combines TRBV5-1 with TRBJ1-1, with 10 nucleotides matching TRBD1. The germline V gene has CDR1 SGHRS and CDR2 YFSETQ. This CDR3 contains 16 residues. The V segment lost 4 bases and the J segment 2 bases; nucleotides outside the gene matches: 8.

This chain connects TRBV12-5 to TRBJ1-1; unclear D gene. The germline V gene encodes CDR1 LGHNT and CDR2 FRNRAP. The CDR3 runs 12 residues. V was pared by 2 bases and J by 5 bases, with 6 bases between. This chain's CDR3 is CASGLSLTEAFF. The CDR3 DNA reads as TGTGCTAGTGGTTTGTCCCTAACTGAAGCTTTCTTT.

The rearrangement uses TRBV5-1 and TRBJ2-7, with 15 bases lining up with TRBD2. CDR1 SGHRS and CDR2 YFSETQ come from the germline V gene. There are 17 residues in the CDR3. V gave up 3 bases and J gave up 6 bases; unmatched junction bases: 10. CDR3 DNA: TGCGCCAGCAGCTCCGGGACTAGCGGGGGGATCTCACCCGAGCAGTACTTC. Translating it yields CASSSGTSGGISPEQYF.

A note on this clone: Germline is not matched at one junction end, which may reflect a read error. The chain is built from TRBV6-5 and TRBJ2-7; 7 nucleotides align to TRBD2. The germline V gene encodes CDR1 MNHEY and CDR2 SVGAGI. The CDR3 has 11 amino acids. The CDR3 protein is CATGGGYEQYF. CDR3 DNA: TGCGCCACGGGGGGAGGGTACGAGCAGTACTTC.

This clone was seen once. The chain combines TRBV7-6 with TRBJ2-3, with TRBD2 matching over 11 bases. The CDR3 loop spans 16 amino acids. Germline CDR1 and CDR2: SGHVS and FNYEAQ. Unmatched junction bases numbered 4, after V lost 1 base and J lost 4 bases. CDR3 sequence: CASSLVLAGGPDTQYF. The CDR3 DNA reads as TGTGCCAGCAGCTTAGTCCTAGCGGGGGGCCCAGATACGCAGTATTTT.

A note on this clone: Relative to the germline gene, one junction end is altered; a read error may explain this. V usage is TRBV11-1 and J usage is TRBJ1-1; tentatively, D is TRBD1 (6 bases). This CDR3 contains 13 residues. Germline assignment: CDR1 SGHAT and CDR2 FQDESV (reference sequence). The CDR3 nucleotides are TGTGTCAGCAGTTCACAGGGGAACACTGAAGCTTTCTTT. It is translated as CVSSSQGNTEAFF.

The gene calls are TRBV15 and TRBJ1-5; D gene ambiguous. Germline V lookup: CDR1 LNHNV, CDR2 YYDKDF (reference sequence). V lost 1 base and J 0 bases, leaving 7 bases between the germline ends. The CDR3 extends over 15 amino acids. The CDR3 region is CATSRGSLSNQPQHF. As DNA, the CDR3 is TGTGCCACCAGCAGAGGCTCACTTAGCAATCAGCCCCAGCATTTT.

The chain links TRBV11-2 to TRBJ1-1; the D gene is possibly TRBD1 (6 bases). Germline lookup yields CDR1 SGHAT and CDR2 FQNNGV. The CDR3 is 15 residues long. V lost 1 base and J 0 bases, leaving 9 bases between the germline ends. The CDR3 here is CASSLVEGVNTEAFF. CDR3 nucleotides: TGTGCCAGCAGCTTAGTAGAGGGGGTGAACACTGAAGCTTTCTTT.

This chain uses TRBV19 with TRBJ2-2; weak D call: TRBD1 (6 bases). There are 14 residues in the CDR3. From germline, CDR1 is LNHDA and CDR2 SQIVND (reference sequence). V was cut by 7 bases and J by 6 bases, with 15 bases left in between. The CDR3 region has the DNA TGTGCCAGTACCCCCACAGGGATAGCCGGGGAGCTGTTTTTT. It is translated as CASTPTGIAGELFF.

The V gene is TRBV5-6, the J gene TRBJ1-4; no clear D gene. The germline V gene has CDR1 SGHDT and CDR2 YYEEEE. This CDR3 is 14 amino acids long. The germline V and J ends were trimmed by 4 bases and 11 bases, with 18 bases remaining between them. The CDR3 nucleotides are TGTGCCAGCAGCCGGGGTAGGTTGGTCGAGAAACTGTTTTTT. Amino acids: CASSRGRLVEKLFF.

The V call is TRBV21-1, the J call TRBJ1-4. TRBV21-1 is deemed a pseudogene. The CDR3 consists of 15 residues. The CDR3 coding sequence is TGTGCCTGCCCGCGGGCCGACGTTACTAATGAAAAACTGTTTTTT. This translates into CACPRADVTNEKLFF.

This clone came up once. This sequence joins TRBV5-4 and TRBJ2-7; TRBD1 agrees at 11 bases. CDR1 and CDR2 from the germline V gene are SGHNT and YYREEE (reference sequence). V gave up 5 bases and J gave up 2 bases; unmatched junction bases: 6. CDR3 length: 15 residues. The CDR3 DNA follows: TGTGCCAGCAGTTCTCCGGGACAGGGGGCCTACGAGCAGTACTTC. Residues: CASSSPGQGAYEQYF.

This chain uses TRBV10-1 with TRBJ1-3; D is uncertain. Between the trimmed V and J ends, which lost 6 bases and 0 bases, there was a span of 18 bases. The CDR3 spans 17 residues. CDR1 is WNHNN, CDR2 SYGVQD, per germline (reference sequence). For the CDR3, the DNA is TGCGCCAGCAGCAGCAAGAGGAATGGCTACTCTGGAAACACCATATATTTT. Encoded protein: CASSSKRNGYSGNTIYF.

This clone was seen more than once but under ten times. The chain couples TRBV29-1 to TRBJ2-1; tentative D call: TRBD1 (7 bases). The CDR3 is made up of 13 amino acids. The germline V gene has CDR1 SQVTM and CDR2 ANQGSEA. Here the CDR3 reads CSGGGDSYNEQFF. CDR3 nucleotides: TGCAGTGGAGGGGGCGACTCCTACAATGAGCAGTTCTTC.

The table lists this clone with a count of one. The chain has TRBV7-9 and TRBJ1-1, with D possibly matching TRBD1 (6 bases). V was trimmed by 5 bases and J by 12 bases, leaving 10 bases between them. CDR3 size: 10 residues. Germline CDR1 and CDR2: SEHNR and FQNEAQ (reference sequence). CDR3 sequence (DNA): TGTGCCAGCAGCCCGGGACATACTTTCTTT. Translated: CASSPGHTFF.

The rearrangement uses TRBV6-5 and TRBJ1-2, with D possibly being TRBD1 (6 bases). Per the germline V gene, CDR1 is MNHEY and CDR2 is SVGAGI. V lost 4 bases and J lost 8, with 20 bases in between. The CDR3 contains 15 residues. CDR3 DNA: TGTGCCAGCAGTTCGGAACCAGGGGATTCTGGGGGCTACACCTTC. Translating it yields CASSSEPGDSGGYTF.